One sample yielded the 2 T cell receptor beta chains listed below, sequenced in a study of T cells in Graves' hyperthyroidism and ophthalmopathy. Amplified TCR beta CDR3 regions came from RNA transcripts. TCR CDR3 regions were first amplified by RT-PCR with HTBI primers. Each CDR3 protein is one row after TCRdb ran MiXCR on the multiplex PCR reads. This table holds 150,000 or so distinct CDR3 sequences, more than 20% found once. The sample comprised blood. The receptors were sampled from a woman aged 50 to 60 with Graves' hyperthyroidism that later progressed to Graves' ophthalmopathy.

The chain couples TRBV7-9 to TRBJ2-1; D possibly corresponds to TRBD2 (6 bases). CDR1 is SEHNR, CDR2 FQNEAQ, per germline (reference sequence). Deletions cut 2 bases from V and 5 bases from J, with 10 bases between. There are 14 residues in the CDR3. This CDR3 reads CASSLFLADNEQFF. CDR3 coding DNA: TGTGCCAGCAGCTTATTTTTAGCGGACAATGAGCAGTTCTTC.

This chain uses TRBV7-6 with TRBJ2-7; weak D call: TRBD2 (5 bases). The CDR3 sequence is 13 residues long. Germline V gene data show CDR1 as SGHVS and CDR2 as FNYEAQ. Trimming shortened V by 5 bases and J by 5 bases, and 13 bases separated the two germline ends. CDR3 region: CASSNGVAHEQYF. As DNA, the CDR3 is TGTGCCAGCAGCAACGGGGTGGCCCACGAGCAGTACTTC.